Presented here are 8 T cell receptor beta chains from one specimen sequenced in a study of Ad26.COV2.S vaccination and SARS-CoV-2 variants. TCRdb keeps only in-frame clones here, not all; method: immunoSEQ multiplex PCR. The sample holds over 90,000 clones, over 70% seen once. Sequenced material: peripheral blood, taken after recovery from COVID-19. All receptors derive from a human donor who had recovered from COVID-19.

This chain links TRBV5-6 with TRBJ2-5, with no clear D. In germline, CDR1 is SGHDT, CDR2 YYEEEE. This CDR3 has 15 amino acids. Trimming stripped 3 bases from V and 0 bases from J, with 12 bases between. As DNA, the CDR3 is TGTGCCAGCAGCTCGTTGACACTGTACCAAGAGACCCAGTACTTC. Translated: CASSSLTLYQETQYF. The whole variable domain, filled in from reference TRBV5-6 and TRBJ2-5, reads DAGVTQSPTHLIKTRGQQVTLRCSPKSGHDTVSWYQQALGQGPQFIFQYYEEEERQRGNFPDRFSGHQFPNYSSELNVNALLLGDSALYLCASSSLTLYQETQYFGPGTRLLVL.

The chain carries TRBV10-3 and TRBJ2-1; TRBD2 matches 9 bases. Germline-derived CDR1 and CDR2 are ENHRY and SYGVKD. V was pared by 6 bases and J by 3 bases, with 6 bases of the junction left unmatched. The CDR3 sequence is 15 residues long. CDR3 region: CAIRIAGVDYNEQFF. The DNA of the CDR3 is TGTGCCATCAGAATAGCGGGGGTAGACTACAATGAGCAGTTCTTC.

Comments on this clone: The junction differs from germline at one of its ends, possibly a read error. This chain links TRBV6-5 with TRBJ2-2; 8 nucleotides align to TRBD1. This CDR3 contains 14 residues. Germline V gene lookup returns CDR1 MNHEY and CDR2 SVGAGI. CDR3: CASERTGNPGELFF. CDR3 DNA: TGTGCCAGTGAAAGGACAGGGAACCCCGGGGAGCTGTTTTTT.

The rearrangement links TRBV5-1 to TRBJ2-7, with 7 bases that match TRBD1. The length of the CDR3 is 15 residues. Germline V gene lookup returns CDR1 SGHRS and CDR2 YFSETQ. J gave up 1 base and V 0 bases, and 4 bases lay outside the gene matches. The CDR3 region is CASSLAGTVSYEQYF. The CDR3 region has the DNA TGCGCCAGCAGCTTGGCCGGGACAGTGTCCTACGAGCAGTACTTC. Together with reference TRBV5-1 and TRBJ2-7, the CDR3 gives the full variable domain: KAGVTQTPRYLIKTRGQQVTLSCSPISGHRSVSWYQQTPGQGLQFLFEYFSETQRNKGNFPGRFSGRQFSNSRSEMNVSTLELGDSALYLCASSLAGTVSYEQYFGPGTRLTVT.

The chain couples TRBV6-4 to TRBJ2-2; D uncertain. Germline CDR1 MRHNA, CDR2 SNTAGT. The CDR3 is 14 amino acids. Trimming pared 4 bases from V and 6 bases from J, leaving 12 bases between. The DNA of the CDR3 is TGTGCCAGCAGTGGGGATAATACGGCCGGGGAGCTGTTTTTT. Translating it yields CASSGDNTAGELFF.

The gene calls are TRBV6-6 and TRBJ1-5; no clear D gene. CDR3 length: 14 residues. Trimming cost V 2 bases and J 5 bases, with 10 bases left between them. CDR1 and CDR2 from the germline V gene are MNHNY and SVGAGI (reference sequence). CDR3 DNA sequence: TGTGCCAGCAGTTACCTGAACGAGGATCAGCCCCAGCATTTT. Protein: CASSYLNEDQPQHF.

The V gene is TRBV7-2, the J gene TRBJ2-7, with 9 positions matching TRBD2. Germline V gene lookup returns CDR1 SGHTA and CDR2 FQGNSA. V lost 1 base to trimming and J lost 5 bases; unmatched junction nucleotides: 3. The CDR3 sequence is 14 residues long. CDR3 protein: CASSLVLAGHEQYF. CDR3 nucleotide sequence: TGTGCCAGCAGCTTAGTTCTAGCGGGGCACGAGCAGTACTTC.

This chain uses TRBV11-3 with TRBJ2-2; 7 bases line up with TRBD2. After removal of 5 bases from V and 9 bases from J, the junction contained 9 bases not matched to a gene. CDR1 and CDR2 (germline): SGHNT, YENEEA. CDR3 size: 14 residues. This CDR3 reads CASSPGGFPRELFF. CDR3 bases: TGTGCCAGCAGCCCCGGGGGGTTCCCTCGGGAGCTGTTTTTT.